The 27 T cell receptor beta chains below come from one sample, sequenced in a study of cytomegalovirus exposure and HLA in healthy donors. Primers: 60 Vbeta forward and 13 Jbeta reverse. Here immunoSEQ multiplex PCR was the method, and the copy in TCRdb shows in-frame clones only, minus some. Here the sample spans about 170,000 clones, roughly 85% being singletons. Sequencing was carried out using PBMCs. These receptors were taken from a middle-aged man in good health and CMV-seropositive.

The CDR3 bases are TGTGCCAGCAGCTTGGGGGACAAAGTAGAGGAGACCCAGTACTTC. Protein product: CASSLGDKVEETQYF. V gene TRBV7-9 combines with J gene TRBJ2-5; the D gene is possibly TRBD1 (6 bases). Germline CDR1 SEHNR, CDR2 FQNEAQ (reference sequence). This CDR3 region has 15 residues. V was clipped by 3 bases and J by 5 bases, with 16 bases between them. Full variable domain (remainder filled in from reference TRBV7-9 and TRBJ2-5): DTGVSQNPRHKITKRGQNVTFRCDPISEHNRLYWYRQTLGQGPEFLTYFQNEAQLEKSRLLSDRFSAERPKGSFSTLEIQRTEQGDSAMYLCASSLGDKVEETQYFGPGTRLLVL.

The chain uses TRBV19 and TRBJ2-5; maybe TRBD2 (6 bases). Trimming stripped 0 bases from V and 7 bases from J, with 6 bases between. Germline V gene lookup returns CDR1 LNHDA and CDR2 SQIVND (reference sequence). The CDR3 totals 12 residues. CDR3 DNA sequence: TGTGCCAGTAGTATAGAGGGGGGGACCCAGTACTTC. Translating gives CASSIEGGTQYF.

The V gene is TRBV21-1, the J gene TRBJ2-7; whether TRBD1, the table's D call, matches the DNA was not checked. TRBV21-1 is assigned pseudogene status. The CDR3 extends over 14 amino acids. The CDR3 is CASSRGPRLQEQYF. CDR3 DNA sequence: TGTGCCAGCAGCAGGGGGCCGAGACTACAAGAGCAGTACTTC.

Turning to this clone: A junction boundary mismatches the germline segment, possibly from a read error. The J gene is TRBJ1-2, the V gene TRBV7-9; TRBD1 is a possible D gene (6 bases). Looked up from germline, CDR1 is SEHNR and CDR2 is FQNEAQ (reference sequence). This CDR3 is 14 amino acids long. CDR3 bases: TGTTCCAGCAGCTCCGGGACAACTAACTATGGCTACACCTTC. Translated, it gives CSSSSGTTNYGYTF.

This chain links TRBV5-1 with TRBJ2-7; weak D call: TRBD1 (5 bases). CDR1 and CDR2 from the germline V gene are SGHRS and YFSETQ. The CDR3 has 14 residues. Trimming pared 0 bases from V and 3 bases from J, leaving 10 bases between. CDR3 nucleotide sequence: TGCGCCAGCAGCTTGGGTAGCAGGGTCTACGAGCAGTACTTC. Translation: CASSLGSRVYEQYF.

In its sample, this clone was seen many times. The CDR3: CASSHGTGLLETQYF. The DNA of the CDR3 is TGTGCCAGCAGCCACGGGACAGGGTTATTAGAGACCCAGTACTTC. This chain uses TRBV7-9 with TRBJ2-5, with 9 bases matching TRBD1. Germline loops: CDR1 SEHNR, CDR2 FQNEAQ (reference sequence). CDR3 length: 15 amino acids. V lost 5 bases and J lost 4; bases outside the gene matches: 8.

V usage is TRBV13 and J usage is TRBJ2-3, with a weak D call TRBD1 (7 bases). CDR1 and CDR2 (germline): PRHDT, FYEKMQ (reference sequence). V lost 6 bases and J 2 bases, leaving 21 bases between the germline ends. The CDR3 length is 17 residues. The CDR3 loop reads CASRRAGGQMDTDTQYF. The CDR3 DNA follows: TGTGCCAGCAGGCGTGCAGGGGGGCAAATGGACACAGATACGCAGTATTTT.

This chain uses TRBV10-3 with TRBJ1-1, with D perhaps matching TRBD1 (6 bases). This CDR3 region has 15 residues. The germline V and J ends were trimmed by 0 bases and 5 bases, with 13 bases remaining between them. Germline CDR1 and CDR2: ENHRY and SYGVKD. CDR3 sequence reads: CAISESGGLVTEAFF. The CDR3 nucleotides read TGTGCCATCAGTGAGTCGGGGGGGCTCGTAACTGAAGCTTTCTTT.

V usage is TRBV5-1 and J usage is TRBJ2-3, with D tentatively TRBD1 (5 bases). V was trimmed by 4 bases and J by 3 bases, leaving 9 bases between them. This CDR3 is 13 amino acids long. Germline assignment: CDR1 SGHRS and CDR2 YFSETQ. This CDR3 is CASSVSGTDTQYF. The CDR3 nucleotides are TGCGCCAGCAGCGTGTCAGGGACAGATACGCAGTATTTT.

The CDR3 DNA follows: TGTGCCAGCTCGGACAGGGGGCACTATGGCTACACCTTC. It translates to CASSDRGHYGYTF. V gene TRBV7-8 combines with J gene TRBJ1-2, with 11 nucleotides matching TRBD1. The V gene's germline CDR1 is SGHVS and CDR2 FQNEAQ. V shed 8 bases, J shed 3 bases, and the junction held 2 bases outside the gene matches. This CDR3 has 13 amino acids.

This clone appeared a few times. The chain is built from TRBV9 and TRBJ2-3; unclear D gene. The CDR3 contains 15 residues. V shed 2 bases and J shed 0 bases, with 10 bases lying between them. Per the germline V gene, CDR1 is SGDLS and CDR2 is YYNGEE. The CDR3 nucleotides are TGTGCCAGCAGCGTTTCAGTATCTAGCACAGATACGCAGTATTTT. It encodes CASSVSVSSTDTQYF.

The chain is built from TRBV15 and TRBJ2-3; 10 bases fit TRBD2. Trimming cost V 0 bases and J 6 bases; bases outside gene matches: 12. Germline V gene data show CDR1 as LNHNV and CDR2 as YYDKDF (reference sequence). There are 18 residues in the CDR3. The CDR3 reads CATSRDTPSGRAADTQYF. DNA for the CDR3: TGTGCCACCAGCAGAGATACCCCAAGCGGGAGGGCTGCCGATACGCAGTATTTT.

Here the CDR3 DNA reads TGTGCCAGCTCACCCACAGACGGACAGAATGGCTACACCTTC. Its protein product is CASSPTDGQNGYTF. V gene TRBV18 combines with J gene TRBJ1-2; possibly TRBD1 for D (6 bases). CDR1 and CDR2 (germline): KGHSH, LQKENI. V was clipped by 3 bases and J by 6 bases, with 14 bases between them. This CDR3 has 14 amino acids.

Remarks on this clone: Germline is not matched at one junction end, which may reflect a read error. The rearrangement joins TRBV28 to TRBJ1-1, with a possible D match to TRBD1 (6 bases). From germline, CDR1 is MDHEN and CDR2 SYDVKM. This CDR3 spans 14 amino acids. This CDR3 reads CTSSLGRGGTEAFF. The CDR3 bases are TGTACCAGCAGTTTAGGCCGAGGGGGCACTGAAGCTTTCTTT. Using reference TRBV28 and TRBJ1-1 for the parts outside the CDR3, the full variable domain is DVKVTQSSRYLVKRTGEKVFLECVQDMDHENMFWYRQDPGLGLRLIYFSYDVKMKEKGDIPEGYSVSREKKERFSLILESASTNQTSMYLCTSSLGRGGTEAFFGQGTRLTVV.

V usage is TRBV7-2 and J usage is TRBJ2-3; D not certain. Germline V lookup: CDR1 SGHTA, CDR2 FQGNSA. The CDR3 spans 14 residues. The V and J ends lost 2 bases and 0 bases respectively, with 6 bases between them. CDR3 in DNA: TGTGCCAGCAGCTTACCCGGGAGCACAGATACGCAGTATTTT. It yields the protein CASSLPGSTDTQYF. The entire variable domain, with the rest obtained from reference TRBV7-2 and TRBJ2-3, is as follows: GAGVSQSPSNKVTEKGKDVELRCDPISGHTALYWYRQSLGQGLEFLIYFQGNSAPDKSGLPSDRFSAERTGGSVSTLTIQRTQQEDSAVYLCASSLPGSTDTQYFGPGTRLTVL.

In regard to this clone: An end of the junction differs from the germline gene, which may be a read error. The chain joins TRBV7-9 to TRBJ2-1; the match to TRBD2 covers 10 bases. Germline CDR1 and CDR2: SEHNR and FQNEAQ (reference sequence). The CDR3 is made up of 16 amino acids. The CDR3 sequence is CSSSSPIAGGDNEQFF. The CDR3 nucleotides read TGTTCCAGCAGCTCCCCCATAGCGGGAGGAGACAATGAGCAGTTCTTC.

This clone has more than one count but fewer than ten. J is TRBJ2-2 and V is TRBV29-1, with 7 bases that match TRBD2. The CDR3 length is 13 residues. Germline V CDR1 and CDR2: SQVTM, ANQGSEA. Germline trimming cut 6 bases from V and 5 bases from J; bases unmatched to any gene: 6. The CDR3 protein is CSVREGRTGELFF. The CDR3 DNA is TGCAGCGTCAGGGAGGGCCGGACCGGGGAGCTGTTTTTT.

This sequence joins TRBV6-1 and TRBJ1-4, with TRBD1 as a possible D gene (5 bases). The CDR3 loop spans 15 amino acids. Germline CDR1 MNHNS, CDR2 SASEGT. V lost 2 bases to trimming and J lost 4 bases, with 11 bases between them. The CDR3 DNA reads TGTGCCAGCAGTGAACTCGTGGGGGGTAATGAAAAACTGTTTTTT. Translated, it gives CASSELVGGNEKLFF.

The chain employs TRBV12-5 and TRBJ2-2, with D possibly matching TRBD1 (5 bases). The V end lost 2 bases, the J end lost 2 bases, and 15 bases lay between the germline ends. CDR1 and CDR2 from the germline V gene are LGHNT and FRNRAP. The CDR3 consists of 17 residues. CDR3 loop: CASGLTRQTYNTGELFF. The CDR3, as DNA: TGTGCTAGTGGTTTGACCCGACAGACTTATAACACCGGGGAGCTGTTTTTT.

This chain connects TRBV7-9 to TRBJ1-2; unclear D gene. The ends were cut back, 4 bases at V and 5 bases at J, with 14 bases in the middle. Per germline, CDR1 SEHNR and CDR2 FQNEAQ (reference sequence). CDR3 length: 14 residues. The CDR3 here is CASSSSSPIYGYTF. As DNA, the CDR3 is TGTGCCAGCAGCTCTAGCAGCCCCATTTATGGCTACACCTTC.

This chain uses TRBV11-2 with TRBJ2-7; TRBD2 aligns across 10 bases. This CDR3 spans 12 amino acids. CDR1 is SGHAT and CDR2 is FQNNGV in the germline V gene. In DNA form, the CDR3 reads TGTGCCAGCAGCCAAGGACTAGCGGCCCCGCTTGTC. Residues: CASSQGLAAPLV.

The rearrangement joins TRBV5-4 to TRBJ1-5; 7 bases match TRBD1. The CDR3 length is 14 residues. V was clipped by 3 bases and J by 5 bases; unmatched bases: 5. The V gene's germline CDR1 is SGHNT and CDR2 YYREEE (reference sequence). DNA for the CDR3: TGTGCCAGCAGCTCGGGACAGCCAGATCAGCCCCAGCATTTT. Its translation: CASSSGQPDQPQHF.

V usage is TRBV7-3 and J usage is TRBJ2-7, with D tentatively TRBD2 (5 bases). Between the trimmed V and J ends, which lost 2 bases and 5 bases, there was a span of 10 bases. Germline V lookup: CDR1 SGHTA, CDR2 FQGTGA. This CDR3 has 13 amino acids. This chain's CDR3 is CASSLYEGNEQYF. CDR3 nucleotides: TGTGCCAGCAGCTTATATGAGGGCAACGAGCAGTACTTC.

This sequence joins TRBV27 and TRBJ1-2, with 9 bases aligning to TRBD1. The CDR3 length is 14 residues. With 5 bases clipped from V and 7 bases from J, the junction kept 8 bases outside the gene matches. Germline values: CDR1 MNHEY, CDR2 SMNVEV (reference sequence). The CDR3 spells CASSPGQGLGGYTF. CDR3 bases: TGTGCCAGCAGTCCGGGACAGGGACTAGGTGGCTACACCTTC.

The CDR3 is CASSRTVHNPDTQYF. The DNA for the CDR3 is TGTGCCAGCAGTAGGACAGTCCATAACCCAGATACGCAGTATTTT. J is TRBJ2-3 and V is TRBV28; a weak D match, TRBD1 (6 bases). The CDR3 is 15 amino acids. The V gene's germline CDR1 is MDHEN and CDR2 SYDVKM. Trimming shortened V by 5 bases and J by 4 bases, and 16 bases separated the two germline ends.

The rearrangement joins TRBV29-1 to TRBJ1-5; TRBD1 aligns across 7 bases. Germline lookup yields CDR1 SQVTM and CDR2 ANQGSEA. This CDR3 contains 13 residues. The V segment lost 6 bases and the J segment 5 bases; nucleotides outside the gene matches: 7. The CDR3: CSVRQGLDQPQHF. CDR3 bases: TGCAGCGTCAGACAGGGTTTGGATCAGCCCCAGCATTTT.

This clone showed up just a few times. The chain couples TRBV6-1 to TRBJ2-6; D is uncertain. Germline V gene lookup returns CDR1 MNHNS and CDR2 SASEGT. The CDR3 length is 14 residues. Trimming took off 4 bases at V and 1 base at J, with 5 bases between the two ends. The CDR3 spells CASSALSGANVLTF. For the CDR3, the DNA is TGTGCCAGCAGTGCACTATCTGGGGCCAACGTCCTGACTTTC.